The source of this T cell receptor beta chain is a study of shared clonotypes between healthy human individuals. Sequenced by immunoSEQ multiplex PCR; TCRdb stores in-frame clones only, minus some. This table holds about 2.1 million clones, more than 85% found once. Naive CD8 cells lacked CD45RO, underwent positive selection for CCR7 and left out terminally differentiated effector memory CD45RA+ cells. This receptor was obtained from a man between 18 and 35 years old in good health. Some clones in this sample may be carry-over from other donors' samples. Source material: naive CD8+ T cells from PBMCs.

The CDR3 reads CASSPRGPTGAYEQYF. The CDR3 region has the DNA TGTGCCAGCAGTCCACGGGGGCCGACAGGGGCCTACGAGCAGTACTTC. The chain recombines TRBV28 with TRBJ2-7; TRBD1 aligns across 8 bases. This CDR3 comprises 16 residues. J was trimmed by 2 bases and V by 5 bases; bases with no gene match: 11. CDR1 is MDHEN, CDR2 SYDVKM, per germline.